The rows below give T cell receptor beta chains drawn from one sample of a study of CD8+ T cells in alopecia areata. Using immunoSEQ multiplex PCR, the repertoire was profiled, and TCRdb retains in-frame clones only, with some absent. The sample contains 35,000 to 45,000 clones, approximately 54% of which appear only once. The sequenced material came from CD4+ Tregs sorted from blood. The receptor source for this set is a human donor with alopecia areata. CDR3s include the opening cysteine and the closing phenylalanine or tryptophan. Clone size appears in some rows only: once, few, many, or a class for an expanded clone.

abundance: .
v_gene: TRBV27
j_gene: TRBJ1-2
CDR3aa: CASSSVGQGFYGYTF

abundance: .
v_gene: TRBV27
j_gene: TRBJ2-5
CDR3aa: CASRGQGRTETQYF

abundance: .
v_gene: TRBV6-5
j_gene: TRBJ1-6
CDR3aa: CASRRDRASPLHF

abundance: .
v_gene: TRBV5-1
j_gene: TRBJ1-2
CDR3aa: CASSPRTRTPANYGYTF

abundance: .
v_gene: TRBV28
j_gene: TRBJ2-5
CDR3aa: CASRGWEPGETQYF

abundance: .
v_gene: TRBV7-9
j_gene: TRBJ2-7
CDR3aa: CASSYGTNIKYEQYF

abundance: few
v_gene: TRBV7-2
j_gene: TRBJ2-5
CDR3aa: CASSPRTLQETQYF

abundance: .
v_gene: TRBV29-1
j_gene: TRBJ1-1
CDR3aa: CSVRTEGLTEAFF

abundance: .
v_gene: TRBV5-1
j_gene: TRBJ2-1
CDR3aa: CASSVLAPNYNEQFF

abundance: few
v_gene: TRBV19
j_gene: TRBJ1-2
CDR3aa: CASSIDGNYGYTF

abundance: .
v_gene: TRBV14
j_gene: TRBJ2-1
CDR3aa: CASSLHPGQGRDEQFF

abundance: medium-sized
v_gene: TRBV28
j_gene: TRBJ2-3
CDR3aa: CASSSPLSDTQYF

abundance: .
v_gene: TRBV5-1
j_gene: TRBJ2-3
CDR3aa: CASSLAGGVQSDTQYF

abundance: .
v_gene: TRBV6-1
j_gene: TRBJ2-1
CDR3aa: CASSPLYINEQFF

abundance: few
v_gene: TRBV9
j_gene: TRBJ2-3
CDR3aa: CASSETGITDTQYF

abundance: .
v_gene: TRBV30
j_gene: TRBJ2-3
CDR3aa: CAWSVHTDTQYF

abundance: .
v_gene: TRBV6-6
j_gene: TRBJ1-1
CDR3aa: CASSPQQGRMNTEAFF

abundance: .
v_gene: TRBV4-1
j_gene: TRBJ1-1
CDR3aa: CASRYSNLNTEAFF

abundance: few
v_gene: TRBV25-1
j_gene: TRBJ1-1
CDR3aa: CASSARTPNTEAFF

abundance: few
v_gene: TRBV7-2
j_gene: TRBJ2-7
CDR3aa: CASSLAGTSLYF

abundance: .
v_gene: TRBV7-2
j_gene: TRBJ2-2
CDR3aa: CASSWLGQANTGELFF

abundance: .
v_gene: TRBV7-2
j_gene: TRBJ2-1
CDR3aa: CASSLGEWSEQFF